This TCR beta chain was observed in a study of STAT5B mutations in CD4+ large granular lymphocyte leukemia. The V gene lost 0 bases and the J gene lost 8 bases, with 20 bases spanning the gap. CDR1 is SGDLS, CDR2 YYNGEE, per germline. This CDR3 comprises 16 residues. In the case of this clone: The target antigen is unknown.

This table comes from immunoSEQ multiplex PCR, and its TCRdb copy is limited to in-frame clones, with some not included. This sample carries approximately 39,000 clones, approximately 85% of them seen once, and the ten largest clones take roughly 1.2%. Study-wide findings and caveats: Patient CD4-sorted repertoires stayed more clonal than healthy ones after leukemic-clone removal.

The specimen was CD4+ T cells from blood buffy coats. This rearrangement joins TRBV9 to TRBJ1-2, with a weak D call TRBD1 (5 bases). This clonotype originated in a human donor in good health. CDR3 residues: CASSVDGRFVGEGYTF. The CDR3 bases are TGTGCCAGCAGCGTAGATGGTCGGTTCGTGGGGGAGGGCTACACCTTC. The entire variable domain, with the rest obtained from reference TRBV9 and TRBJ1-2, is as follows: DSGVTQTPKHLITATGQRVTLRCSPRSGDLSVYWYQQSLDQGLQFLIQYYNGEERAKGNILERFSAQQFPDLHSELNLSSLELGDSALYFCASSVDGRFVGEGYTFGSGTRLTVV.